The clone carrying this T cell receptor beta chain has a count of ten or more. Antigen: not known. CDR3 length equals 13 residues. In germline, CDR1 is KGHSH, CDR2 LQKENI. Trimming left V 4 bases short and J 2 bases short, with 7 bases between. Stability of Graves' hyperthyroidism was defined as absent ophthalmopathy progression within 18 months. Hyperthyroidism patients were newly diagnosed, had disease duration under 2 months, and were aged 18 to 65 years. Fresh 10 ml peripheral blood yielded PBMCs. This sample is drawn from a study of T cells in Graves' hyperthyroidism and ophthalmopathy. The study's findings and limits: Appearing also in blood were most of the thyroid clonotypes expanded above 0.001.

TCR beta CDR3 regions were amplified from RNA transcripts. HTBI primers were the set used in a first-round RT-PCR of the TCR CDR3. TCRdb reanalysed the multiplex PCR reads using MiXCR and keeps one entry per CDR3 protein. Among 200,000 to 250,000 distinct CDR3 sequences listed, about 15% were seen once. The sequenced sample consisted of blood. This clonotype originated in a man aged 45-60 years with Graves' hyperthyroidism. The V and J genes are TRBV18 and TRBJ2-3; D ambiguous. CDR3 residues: CASSQSTTDTQYF. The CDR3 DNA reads TGTGCCAGCTCACAAAGTACCACAGATACGCAGTATTTT.